Given below is one T cell receptor (beta chain) in context. This record belongs to a study of blood T cell repertoires in COVID-19. TCRdb's table, derived via immunoSEQ multiplex PCR, lists solely in-frame clones and lacks some. This table holds some 80,000 clones, under 80% found once. The CDR3 loop spans 14 amino acids. V was trimmed by 6 bases and J by 2 bases, leaving 10 bases between them. Germline CDR1 is SNHLY and CDR2 is FYNNEI. Sequencing was done on a sample of peripheral blood. This chain connects TRBV2 to TRBJ1-4; D possibly corresponds to TRBD1 (5 bases). The clonotype was recovered from a human donor in a cohort sampled during active COVID-19. The CDR3 sequence is CASRGGWTNEKLFF. The CDR3 DNA follows: TGTGCCAGCAGGGGGGGGTGGACTAATGAAAAACTGTTTTTT.